The present TCR beta chain was sequenced within a study of blood T cell repertoires in COVID-19. Study background: Samples came from the United States, Italy and Spain, spanning acute and convalescent COVID-19. PBMCs, B-cell-depleted T cells, or T cells were the source of the cDNA or gDNA that made up the material.

Per the authors' pipeline: Amplified reference gene primers provided the basis for estimating nucleated cell counts. Assay used: immunoSEQ multiplex PCR; TCRdb lists only in-frame clones, some missing. V and J calls and clone size are as listed in that table; D and trimming were resolved from the DNA. Of around 240,000 clones in the sample, approximately 84% were seen once. Looked up from germline, CDR1 is LGHDT and CDR2 is YNNKEL (reference sequence). CDR3 length equals 17 residues. The V gene end was trimmed by 8 bases and the J gene end by 4 bases; junction bases not matched to a gene: 16. This TCR came from a man aged 40-49 years with acute or convalescent COVID-19. Sequenced sample: peripheral blood. The V and J genes are TRBV3-1 (or the pseudogene TRBV3-2) and TRBJ1-3, with 8 bases lining up with TRBD1. The CDR3 loop reads CASPNRTGLETGNTIYF. The CDR3 coding sequence is TGTGCCAGCCCAAATCGGACAGGGTTAGAGACGGGAAACACCATATATTTT.